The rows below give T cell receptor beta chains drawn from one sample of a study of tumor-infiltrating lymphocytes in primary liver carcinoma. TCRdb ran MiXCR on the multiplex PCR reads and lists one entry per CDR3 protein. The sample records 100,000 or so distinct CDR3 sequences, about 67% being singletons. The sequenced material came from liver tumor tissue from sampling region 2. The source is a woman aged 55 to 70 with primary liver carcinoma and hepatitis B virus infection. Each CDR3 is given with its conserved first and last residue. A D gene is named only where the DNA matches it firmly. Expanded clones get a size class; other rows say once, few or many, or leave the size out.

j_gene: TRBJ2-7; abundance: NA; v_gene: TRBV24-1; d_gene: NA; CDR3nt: TGTGCCATCAGTAGCGAGGGTTCCTACGAGCAGTACTTC; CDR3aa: CAISSEGSYEQYF
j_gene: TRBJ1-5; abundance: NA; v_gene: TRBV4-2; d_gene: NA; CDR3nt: TGTGTCAGCATCCAAGACAGATTCAATCAGCCCCAGCATTTT; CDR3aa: CVSIQDRFNQPQHF
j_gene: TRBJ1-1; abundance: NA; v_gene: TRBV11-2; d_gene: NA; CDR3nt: TGTGCCGGCAGCTCTAGACAGGCTGAAGCTTTATTT; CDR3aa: CAGSSRQAEALF
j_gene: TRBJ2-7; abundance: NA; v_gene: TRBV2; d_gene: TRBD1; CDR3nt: TGTGCCAGCAGTATTTTAAGGTTCGGGACAGGGGGAGCGCGTATCTCCTACGAGCAGTACTTC; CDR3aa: CASSILRFGTGGARISYEQYF
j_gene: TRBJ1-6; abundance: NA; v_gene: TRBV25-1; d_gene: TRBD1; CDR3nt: TGTGCCAGCAGTCCTCCGGGACAGCCCTATAATTCACCCCTCCACTTT; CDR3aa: CASSPPGQPYNSPLHF
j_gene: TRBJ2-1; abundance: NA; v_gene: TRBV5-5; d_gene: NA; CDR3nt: TGTGCCAGCAGCCCGGACGACTACAATGAGCAGTTCTTC; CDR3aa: CASSPDDYNEQFF
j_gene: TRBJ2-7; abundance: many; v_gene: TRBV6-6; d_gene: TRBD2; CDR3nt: TGTGCCAGCAGTTACCCCCGCCGCGCTGCAGCGGGAGTTTGCGAGCAGTACTTC; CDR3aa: CASSYPRRAAAGVCEQYF
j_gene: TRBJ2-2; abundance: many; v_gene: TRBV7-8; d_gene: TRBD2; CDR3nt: TGTGCCAGCTCATCTTTAGCGGGGGAGGCCGGGGAGCTGTTTTTT; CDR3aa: CASSSLAGEAGELFF
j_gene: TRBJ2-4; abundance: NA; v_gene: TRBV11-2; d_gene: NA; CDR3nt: TGTGCCAGCGACTGGGCGGGACCGAAAAACATTCAGTACTTC; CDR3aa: CASDWAGPKNIQYF
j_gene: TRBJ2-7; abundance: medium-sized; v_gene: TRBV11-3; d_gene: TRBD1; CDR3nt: TGTGCCAGCAGCACCCAGACGGGACAGTACTACGAGCAGTACTTC; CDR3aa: CASSTQTGQYYEQYF
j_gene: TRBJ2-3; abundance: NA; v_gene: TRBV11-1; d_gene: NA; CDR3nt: TGTGCCAGCAGCTTAGGGGTCCCTACTAACGGGAGAGCAACAGATACGCAGTATTTT; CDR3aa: CASSLGVPTNGRATDTQYF
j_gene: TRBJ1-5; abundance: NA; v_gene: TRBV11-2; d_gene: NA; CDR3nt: TGTGCCAGTAACTTAGGACGGTATCAGCCCCAGCATTTT; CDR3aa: CASNLGRYQPQHF
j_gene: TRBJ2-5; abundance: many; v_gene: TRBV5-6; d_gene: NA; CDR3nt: TGTGCCAGCAGCTTGTGGCCACGGGGAGAGACCCAGTACTTC; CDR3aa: CASSLWPRGETQYF
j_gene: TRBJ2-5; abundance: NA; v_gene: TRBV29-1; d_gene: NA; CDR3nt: TGCAGCGTAAATGAACGAGGGTCGGTTCAAGAGATCCAGTACTTC; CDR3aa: CSVNERGSVQEIQYF
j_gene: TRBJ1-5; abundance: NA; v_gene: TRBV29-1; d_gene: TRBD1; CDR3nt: TGTAGCATTGCGGGACAGGGGATGGGTCAGCCCCAGCATTTT; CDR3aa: CSIAGQGMGQPQHF
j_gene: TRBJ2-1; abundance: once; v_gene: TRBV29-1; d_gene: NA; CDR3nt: TGCACCGTTGATCAGGGGAATGAGCAGTTCTTC; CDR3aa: CTVDQGNEQFF
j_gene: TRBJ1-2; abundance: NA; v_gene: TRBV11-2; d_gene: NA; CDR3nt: TGTGCCAGTAGCCTCGAGACACCGGAGGCGTTCTATGGCTACACCTTC; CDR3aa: CASSLETPEAFYGYTF